The 23 T cell receptor beta chains below come from one sample, sequenced in a study of CD8+ T cells in alopecia areata. Described treatment: oral pan-JAK inhibitor, 5-10 mg twice daily. Reverse transcribed after extraction, RNA yielded cDNA as the sequencing template. Profiling relied on immunoSEQ multiplex PCR, and the TCRdb table lists in-frame clones only, not all of them. The repertoire holds about 74,000 clones, with roughly 28% as singletons. This specimen consisted of CD8+ T cells sorted from blood, obtained at week 4, from a patient treated with tofacitinib. These receptor sequences come from a human donor with alopecia areata.

This clone was observed a few times. The chain recombines TRBV7-9 with TRBJ2-5; TRBD2 matches at 9 bases. V shed 4 bases and J 5 bases; nucleotides not matched to a gene: 8. Germline-derived CDR1 and CDR2 are SEHNR and FQNEAQ (reference sequence). The CDR3 runs 15 residues. The CDR3 DNA sequence: TGTGCCAGCAGCTCCCCCCCTAGCGGGAAGGAGACCCAGTACTTC. Its translation is CASSSPPSGKETQYF. Using reference TRBV7-9 and TRBJ2-5 for the parts outside the CDR3, the full variable domain is DTGVSQNPRHKITKRGQNVTFRCDPISEHNRLYWYRQTLGQGPEFLTYFQNEAQLEKSRLLSDRFSAERPKGSFSTLEIQRTEQGDSAMYLCASSSPPSGKETQYFGPGTRLLVL.

The chain links TRBV6-5 to TRBJ2-5; D remains unclear. This CDR3 has 13 amino acids. Germline assignment: CDR1 MNHEY and CDR2 SVGAGI. Trimming removed 6 bases from V and 5 bases from J, with 13 bases in between. CDR3 sequence (DNA): TGTGCCAGCAGCCGACACAACTGGGAGACCCAGTACTTC. It is translated as CASSRHNWETQYF.

The CDR3 here is CASTHGYGYTF. The DNA for the CDR3 is TGTGCCAGCACCCACGGGTATGGCTACACCTTC. The genes are TRBV11-2 and TRBJ1-2; no definite D call. CDR1 and CDR2 (germline): SGHAT, FQNNGV. V was pared by 7 bases and J by 5 bases, with 8 bases between. The CDR3 length is 11 residues. Based on the CDR3 plus reference TRBV11-2 and TRBJ1-2, the full variable domain is EAGVAQSPRYKIIEKRQSVAFWCNPISGHATLYWYQQILGQGPKLLIQFQNNGVVDDSQLPKDRFSAERLKGVDSTLKIQPAKLEDSAVYLCASTHGYGYTFGSGTRLTVV.

In its sample, this clone was seen a few times. This chain connects TRBV30 to TRBJ2-1; TRBD2 matches at 12 bases. The CDR3 sequence is 13 residues long. V lost 0 bases and J lost 9; bases outside the gene matches: 0. Germline CDR1 reads GTSNPN; CDR2 reads SVGIG (reference sequence). The DNA of the CDR3 is TGTGCCTGGAGTGTACTAGCGGGAGGTGAGCAGTTCTTC. This encodes CAWSVLAGGEQFF.

This chain connects TRBV29-1 to TRBJ2-1; tentatively, D is TRBD2 (5 bases). Looked up from germline, CDR1 is SQVTM and CDR2 is ANQGSEA. The V gene lost 6 bases and the J gene lost 9 bases, with 12 bases spanning the gap. The CDR3 extends over 11 amino acids. The CDR3 here is CSVGRGPEQFF. DNA for the CDR3: TGCAGCGTGGGTCGCGGGCCTGAGCAGTTCTTC.

This clone has just a few counts. This chain uses TRBV29-1 with TRBJ2-7, with 7 bases lining up with TRBD2. Looked up from germline, CDR1 is SQVTM and CDR2 is ANQGSEA. CDR3 size: 14 residues. V lost 4 bases and J lost 1; bases outside the gene matches: 7. The CDR3 region is CSVVTGGTSYEQYF. As DNA, the CDR3 is TGCAGCGTTGTCACGGGAGGTACGTCCTACGAGCAGTACTTC.

This chain joins TRBV27 and TRBJ1-1; D remains unclear. The length of the CDR3 is 13 residues. The germline gives CDR1 MNHEY, CDR2 SMNVEV (reference sequence). V was trimmed by 2 bases and J by 5 bases, leaving 9 bases between them. CDR3 sequence: CASSLVRGTEAFF. The CDR3, as DNA: TGTGCCAGCAGTTTAGTTCGGGGAACTGAAGCTTTCTTT.

The gene calls are TRBV29-1 and TRBJ2-1; D unresolved. This CDR3 region has 10 residues. V was trimmed by 5 bases and J by 8 bases, leaving 7 bases between them. Germline values: CDR1 SQVTM, CDR2 ANQGSEA. Written as DNA, the CDR3 is TGCAGCGTTCAGAATCATGAGCAGTTCTTC. Translation gives CSVQNHEQFF.

The V call is TRBV21-1, the J call TRBJ1-5; no DNA check was done on the table's D call, TRBD1. TRBV21-1 is assigned pseudogene status. The CDR3 length is 14 residues. This CDR3 is CASSKYRGNQPQHF. The CDR3 DNA reads TGTGCCAGCAGCAAGTACAGGGGGAATCAGCCCCAGCATTTT.

The V and J genes are TRBV9 and TRBJ2-1, with TRBD2 matching 14 bases. The length of the CDR3 is 18 residues. The germline CDR1 and CDR2 sequences are SGDLS and YYNGEE. V lost 0 bases and J lost 8; bases outside the gene matches: 10. CDR3 sequence reads: CASSVAGLAGGPRDEQFF. The CDR3 DNA sequence: TGTGCCAGCAGCGTAGCAGGACTAGCGGGAGGACCCCGCGATGAGCAGTTCTTC.

The chain has TRBV5-6 and TRBJ2-7; possibly TRBD2 for D (5 bases). Germline CDR1 and CDR2: SGHDT and YYEEEE. CDR3 length: 15 residues. Trimming removed 6 bases at V and 3 bases at J, with 19 bases between. This CDR3 reads CASTNRGRGYYEQYF. In nucleotides, the CDR3 is TGTGCCAGCACCAATAGAGGGAGAGGTTACTACGAGCAGTACTTC.

This clone was observed a handful of times. The chain employs TRBV6-1 and TRBJ2-2, with unresolved D. V was shortened by 1 base and J by 8 bases, with 11 bases between the two germline ends. Germline V gives CDR1 MNHNS, CDR2 SASEGT. The CDR3 is 14 residues long. The CDR3 region is CASSEGRNGGELFF. The CDR3 nucleotides are TGTGCCAGCAGTGAAGGGCGCAATGGGGGGGAGCTGTTTTTT.

V gene TRBV25-1 combines with J gene TRBJ1-1; D is unresolved. The CDR3 sequence is 12 residues long. Germline loops: CDR1 MGHDK, CDR2 SYGVNS. Trimming took off 4 bases at V and 9 bases at J, with 12 bases between the two ends. DNA of the CDR3: TGTGCCAGCAGTGTTGGTAGAGCAAAAGCTTTCTTT. It is translated as CASSVGRAKAFF.

This clone was counted a few times. This likely traces to a read error, being one base from a far larger clone. This rearrangement joins TRBV5-5 to TRBJ2-4; possibly TRBD1 for D (7 bases). Germline CDR1 reads SGHKS; CDR2 reads YYEKEE (reference sequence). The V end was cut by 2 bases, the J end by 6 bases, with 12 bases between. There are 14 residues in the CDR3. CDR3 residues: CASSLDQGGNIQYF. The CDR3 bases are TGTGCCAGCAGCTTAGACCAGGGGGGAAACATTCAGTACTTC.

This clone was recorded a few times. Here the CDR3 DNA reads TGTGCCAGCAGCGGGGGGCTGGCAGGGGATGAGCAGTTCTTC. Protein sequence: CASSGGLAGDEQFF. This chain joins TRBV9 and TRBJ2-1, with TRBD1 as a possible D gene (6 bases). Germline V gives CDR1 SGDLS, CDR2 YYNGEE. The V gene lost 3 bases and the J gene lost 8 bases, with 15 bases spanning the gap. The CDR3 contains 14 residues.

There are a few counts of this clone. The gene calls are TRBV2 and TRBJ2-1; the D is unclear. The CDR3 length is 14 residues. Trimming took 3 bases from V and 8 from J, leaving 14 bases between them. Germline loops: CDR1 SNHLY, CDR2 FYNNEI. CDR3 region: CASSDVSIGDEQFF. The DNA for the CDR3 is TGTGCCAGCAGTGATGTTTCGATCGGCGATGAGCAGTTCTTC.

This chain joins TRBV15 and TRBJ2-1; TRBD2 agrees at 9 bases. Germline-derived CDR1 and CDR2 are LNHNV and YYDKDF (reference sequence). This CDR3 comprises 18 residues. Unmatched junction bases numbered 12, after V lost 1 base and J lost 5 bases. The CDR3 here is CATSRGFRSGGNDNEQFF. CDR3 coding DNA: TGTGCCACCAGCAGAGGGTTCCGGAGCGGGGGGAACGACAATGAGCAGTTCTTC.

There are a few counts of this clone. The genes are TRBV7-9 and TRBJ2-7, with 8 bases matching TRBD2. The V gene's germline CDR1 is SEHNR and CDR2 FQNEAQ (reference sequence). V was pared by 5 bases and J by 6 bases, with 12 bases of the junction left unmatched. CDR3 length: 15 amino acids. The CDR3 DNA follows: TGTGCCAGCAGCAGCGGGGGCGGGAGTATGGGCGAGCAGTACTTC. It encodes CASSSGGGSMGEQYF.

The sample holds a few counts of this clone. The chain employs TRBV6-5 and TRBJ2-1; D is perhaps TRBD2 (5 bases). The CDR3 runs 14 residues. Per germline, CDR1 MNHEY and CDR2 SVGAGI. With 7 bases removed from V and 2 bases from J, the gap between germline ends came to 12 bases. The CDR3 bases are TGTGCCAGCAAACAGACTACTACCTACAATGAGCAGTTCTTC. The encoded protein is CASKQTTTYNEQFF.

The gene calls are TRBV4-1 and TRBJ2-4; TRBD1 aligns across 7 bases. CDR3 length equals 16 residues. V lost 4 bases, J lost 1 base, and 7 bases stayed unmatched. The germline gives CDR1 MGHRA, CDR2 YSYEKL. For the CDR3, the DNA is TGCGCCAGCAGCCCCGGACAGGCTAGGGCCAAAAACATTCAGTACTTC. It yields the protein CASSPGQARAKNIQYF.

The gene calls are TRBV18 and TRBJ2-7; 10 bases agree with TRBD1. Germline V gives CDR1 KGHSH, CDR2 LQKENI. This CDR3 has 15 amino acids. The ends lost 0 bases at V and 2 bases at J; junction bases unmatched: 1. The CDR3 sequence: CASSPPGQGTYEQYF. As DNA, the CDR3 is TGTGCCAGCTCACCACCGGGACAGGGGACCTACGAGCAGTACTTC.

V usage is TRBV29-1 and J usage is TRBJ2-2, with 10 bases aligning to TRBD2. The CDR3 totals 13 residues. The trim removed 7 bases at V and 3 bases at J, leaving 2 bases unmatched. CDR1 is SQVTM, CDR2 ANQGSEA, per germline. CDR3 sequence (DNA): TGCAGCGGGAGCGGGAGGGACACCGGGGAGCTGTTTTTT. Translation gives CSGSGRDTGELFF.

The CDR3 protein is CASSSRGRALDTQYF. The CDR3 DNA follows: TGTGCCAGCAGCTCCAGGGGGCGCGCATTAGATACGCAGTATTTT. The chain links TRBV7-2 to TRBJ2-3; 8 positions agree with TRBD1. The J segment lost 5 bases and the V segment lost 4 bases, leaving 8 bases of the junction unmatched. The CDR3 is 15 amino acids. CDR1 SGHTA and CDR2 FQGNSA come from the germline V gene.